The clone carrying this TCR beta chain occurred a few times. What it binds is unknown. This sample is drawn from a study of vaccination and CD4 T cells after COVID-19. About the research overall: The authors exposed cells to overlapping spike peptides derived from SARS-CoV-2, HCoV-NL63, HCoV-OC43 and HCoV-229E.

CDR3 length equals 16 residues. Germline V lookup: CDR1 MDHEN, CDR2 SYDVKM. Trimming pared 5 bases from V and 0 bases from J, leaving 16 bases between. Oncomine TCR Beta short-read sequencing was applied to DNA from cultured CD4+ T cells. TCRdb used MiXCR to reprocess the PCR reads, holding one entry per CDR3 protein. The sample has 3,500 to 5,000 distinct CDR3 sequences, around 19% seen once. Treatment meaning: approximately 10-day PBMC culture with coronavirus spike peptide pools or control peptides (ViraFEST assay). ViraFEST used peptide pools to expand antigen-specific T cells and subsequently sequenced their TCRs. Study results and limitations: There were relatively few convalescent patients studied, and there were no early post-infection timepoints. Among those convalescent, a median around 87% of reactive clones emerged solely post-vaccination.

The rearrangement links TRBV28 to TRBJ1-2; D not certain. Sequenced: CD4+ T cells from blood, cultured in vitro. This TCR was sampled from a human donor who had recovered from COVID-19. The CDR3 loop is CASSPSLGVPNYGYTF. The CDR3 coding sequence is TGTGCCAGCAGTCCATCCCTTGGGGTTCCTAACTATGGCTACACCTTC.